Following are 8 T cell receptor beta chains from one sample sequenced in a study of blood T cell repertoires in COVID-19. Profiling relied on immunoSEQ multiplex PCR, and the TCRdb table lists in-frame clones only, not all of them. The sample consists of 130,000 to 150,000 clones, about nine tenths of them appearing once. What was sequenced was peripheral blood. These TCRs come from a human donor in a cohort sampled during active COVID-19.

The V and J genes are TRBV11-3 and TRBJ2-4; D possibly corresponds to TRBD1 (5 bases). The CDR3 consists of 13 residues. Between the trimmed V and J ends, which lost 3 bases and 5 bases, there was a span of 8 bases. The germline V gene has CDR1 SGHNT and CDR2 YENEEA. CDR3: CASSLDTENIQYF. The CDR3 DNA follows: TGTGCCAGCAGCTTGGACACGGAAAACATTCAGTACTTC.

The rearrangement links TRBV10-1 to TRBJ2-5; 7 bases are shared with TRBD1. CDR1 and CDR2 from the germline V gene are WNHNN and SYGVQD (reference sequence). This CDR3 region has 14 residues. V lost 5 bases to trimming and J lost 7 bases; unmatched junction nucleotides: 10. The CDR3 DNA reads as TGCGCCAGCAGTCCCGACAGGGCCAAGGGGACCCAGTACTTC. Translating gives CASSPDRAKGTQYF.

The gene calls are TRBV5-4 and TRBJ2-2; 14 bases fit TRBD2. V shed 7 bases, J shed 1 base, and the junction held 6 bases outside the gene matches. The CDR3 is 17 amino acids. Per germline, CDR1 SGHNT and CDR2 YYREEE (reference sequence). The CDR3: CASQDGTSGRNTGELFF. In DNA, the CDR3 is TGTGCCAGCCAGGACGGGACTAGCGGGAGGAACACCGGGGAGCTGTTTTTT.

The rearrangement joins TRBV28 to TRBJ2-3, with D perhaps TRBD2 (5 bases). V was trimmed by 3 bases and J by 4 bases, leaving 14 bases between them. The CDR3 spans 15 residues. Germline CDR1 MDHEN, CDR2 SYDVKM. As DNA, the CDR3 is TGTGCCAGCAGTTTGGTGGGAGTAGGGCCAGATACGCAGTATTTT. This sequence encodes CASSLVGVGPDTQYF.

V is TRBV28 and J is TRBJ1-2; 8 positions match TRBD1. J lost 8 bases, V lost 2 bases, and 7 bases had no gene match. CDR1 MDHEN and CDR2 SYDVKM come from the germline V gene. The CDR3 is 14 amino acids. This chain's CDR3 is CASSLRQGSVGYTF. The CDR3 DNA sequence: TGTGCCAGCAGTTTACGACAGGGGAGTGTCGGCTACACCTTC.

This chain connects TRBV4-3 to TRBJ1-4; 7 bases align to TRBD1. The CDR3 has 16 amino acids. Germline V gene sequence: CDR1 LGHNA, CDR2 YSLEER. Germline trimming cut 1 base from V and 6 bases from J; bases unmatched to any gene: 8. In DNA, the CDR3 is TGCGCCAGCAGCCAAGTCTGGTCAGGGGGATATGAAAAACTGTTTTTT. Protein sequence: CASSQVWSGGYEKLFF.

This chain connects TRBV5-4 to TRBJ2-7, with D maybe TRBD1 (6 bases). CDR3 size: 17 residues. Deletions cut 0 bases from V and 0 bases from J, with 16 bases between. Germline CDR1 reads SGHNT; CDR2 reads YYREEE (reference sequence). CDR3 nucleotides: TGTGCCAGCAGCTTGGGAGGACAGATAACTAGCTCCTACGAGCAGTACTTC. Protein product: CASSLGGQITSSYEQYF.

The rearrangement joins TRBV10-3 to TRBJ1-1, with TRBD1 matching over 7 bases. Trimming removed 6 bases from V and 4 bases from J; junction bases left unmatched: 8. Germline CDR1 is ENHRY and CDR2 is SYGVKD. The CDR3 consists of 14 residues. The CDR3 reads CAIRIDRAGTEAFF. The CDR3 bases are TGTGCCATCAGGATCGACAGGGCCGGCACTGAAGCTTTCTTT.